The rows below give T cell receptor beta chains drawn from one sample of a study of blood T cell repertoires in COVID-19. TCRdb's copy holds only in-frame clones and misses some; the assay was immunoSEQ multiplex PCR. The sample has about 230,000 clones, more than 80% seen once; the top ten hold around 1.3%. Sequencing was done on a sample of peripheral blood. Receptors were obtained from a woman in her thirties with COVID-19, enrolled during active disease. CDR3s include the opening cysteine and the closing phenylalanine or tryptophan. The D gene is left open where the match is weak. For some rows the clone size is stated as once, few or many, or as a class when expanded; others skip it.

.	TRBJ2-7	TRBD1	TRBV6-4	CASSVTGAHEQYF	TGTGCCAGCAGTGTGACAGGGGCCCACGAGCAGTACTTC
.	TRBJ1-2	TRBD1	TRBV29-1	CSVEGTGHYGYTF	TGCAGCGTTGAAGGGACAGGGCACTATGGCTACACCTTC
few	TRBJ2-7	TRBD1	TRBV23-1	CASSQSGQPYEQYF	TGCGCCAGCAGTCAGTCGGGACAGCCCTACGAGCAGTACTTC
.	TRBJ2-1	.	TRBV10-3	CAITPARGRNEQFF	TGTGCCATCACTCCGGCCCGAGGGCGTAATGAGCAGTTCTTC
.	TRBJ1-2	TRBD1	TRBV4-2	CASSPGQGYLEGYTF	TGTGCCAGCAGCCCCGGACAGGGATATCTGGAGGGCTACACCTTC
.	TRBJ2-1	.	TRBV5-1	CASSSVSMSSVNEQFF	TGCGCCAGCAGCTCGGTATCTATGTCGAGCGTCAATGAGCAGTTCTTC
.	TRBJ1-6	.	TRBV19	CASSIQGNSPLHF	TGTGCCAGTAGCATTCAGGGGAATTCACCCCTCCACTTT
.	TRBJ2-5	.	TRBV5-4	CASSMGGIETQYF	TGTGCCAGCAGCATGGGAGGTATCGAGACCCAGTACTTC
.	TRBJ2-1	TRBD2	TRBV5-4	CASSLGGAGGFNEQFF	TGTGCCAGCAGCCTAGGTGGGGCGGGAGGTTTCAATGAGCAGTTCTTC
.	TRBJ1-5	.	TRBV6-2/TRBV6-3	CASSYWENQPQHF	TGTGCCAGCAGTTATTGGGAGAATCAGCCCCAGCATTTT
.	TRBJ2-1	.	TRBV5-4	CASSSRAVGHEQFF	TGTGCCAGCAGTTCCAGGGCGGTAGGGCATGAGCAGTTCTTC
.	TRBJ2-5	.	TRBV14	CASSQAPLALEETQYF	TGTGCCAGCAGCCAAGCCCCCCTCGCCCTAGAAGAGACCCAGTACTTC
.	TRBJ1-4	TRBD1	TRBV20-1	CSASQVTGSEKLFF	TGCAGTGCTAGTCAGGTGACAGGGAGTGAAAAACTGTTTTTT
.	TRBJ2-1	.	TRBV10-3	CAISALGEVSYNEQFF	TGTGCCATCAGTGCACTTGGGGAGGTTTCCTACAATGAGCAGTTCTTC
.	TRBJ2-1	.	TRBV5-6	CASSFGASSYNEQFF	TGTGCCAGCAGCTTTGGGGCGAGCTCCTACAATGAGCAGTTCTTC
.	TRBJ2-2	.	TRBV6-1	CASSEVQGRDGELFF	TGTGCCAGCAGTGAAGTTCAGGGGCGAGACGGGGAGCTGTTTTTT
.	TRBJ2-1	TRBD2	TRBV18	CASSPGLAGGLNLNEQFF	TGTGCCAGCTCACCGGGACTAGCGGGGGGGCTGAACCTCAATGAGCAGTTCTTC
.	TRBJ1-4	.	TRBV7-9	CASSLALASNEKLFF	TGTGCCAGCAGCTTAGCCTTGGCCTCAAATGAAAAACTGTTTTTT
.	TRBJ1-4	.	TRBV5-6	CASSSEALWGEKLFF	TGTGCCAGCAGCTCGGAGGCCCTTTGGGGTGAAAAACTGTTTTTT
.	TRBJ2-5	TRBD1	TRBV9	CASSLQGVQETQYF	TGTGCCAGCAGCCTGCAGGGGGTCCAAGAGACCCAGTACTTC
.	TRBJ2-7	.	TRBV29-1	CSVGFGGYEQYF	TGCAGCGTTGGGTTCGGAGGCTACGAGCAGTACTTC
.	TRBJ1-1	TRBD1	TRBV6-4	CASSDGTGASHTEAFF	TGTGCCAGCAGTGACGGGACAGGGGCAAGTCACACTGAAGCTTTCTTT
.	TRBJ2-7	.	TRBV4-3	CASSQEVGAGQYF	TGCGCCAGCAGCCAAGAGGTGGGAGCCGGGCAGTACTTC
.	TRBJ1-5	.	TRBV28	CASSPTQGSNQPQHF	TGTGCCAGCAGTCCCACTCAGGGAAGCAATCAGCCCCAGCATTTT
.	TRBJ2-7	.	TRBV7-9	CASSFGGNYEQYF	TGTGCCAGCAGCTTCGGGGGAAACTACGAGCAGTACTTC
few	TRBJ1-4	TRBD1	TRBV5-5	CASSFPGQGITNEKLFF	TGTGCCAGCAGCTTTCCGGGACAGGGTATCACTAATGAAAAACTGTTTTTT
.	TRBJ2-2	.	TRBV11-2	CASSLREMGHGELFF	TGTGCCAGCAGCTTACGGGAGATGGGCCATGGGGAGCTGTTTTTT
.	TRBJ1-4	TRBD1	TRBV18	CASSPRTGVEEKLFF	TGTGCCAGCTCACCACGGACAGGGGTGGAGGAAAAACTGTTTTTT
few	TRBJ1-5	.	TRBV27	CASSRTVGGAQPQHF	TGTGCCAGCAGTCGCACGGTAGGGGGGGCCCAGCCCCAGCATTTT
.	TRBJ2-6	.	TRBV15	CATSRDLAGANVLTF	TGTGCCACCAGCAGAGATTTAGCTGGGGCCAACGTCCTGACTTTC
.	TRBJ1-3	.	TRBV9	CASSVGETSGNTIYF	TGTGCCAGCAGCGTAGGGGAGACGTCTGGAAACACCATATATTTT
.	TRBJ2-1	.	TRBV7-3	CASSRGGGSYNEQFF	TGTGCCAGCAGTCGGGGAGGGGGCTCCTACAATGAGCAGTTCTTC
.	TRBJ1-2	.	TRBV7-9	CASLTGQGQGYTF	TGTGCCAGCCTTACTGGCCAGGGGCAGGGCTACACCTTC
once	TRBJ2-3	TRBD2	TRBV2	CASSPGLAQQTDTQYF	TGTGCCAGCAGTCCGGGACTAGCGCAGCAGACAGATACGCAGTATTTT
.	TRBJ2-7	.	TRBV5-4	CASSLDGYEQYF	TGTGCCAGCAGCTTGGACGGGTACGAGCAGTACTTC
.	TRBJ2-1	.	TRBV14	CASSQDFRSPYNEQFF	TGTGCCAGCAGCCAAGATTTTCGCAGTCCTTACAATGAGCAGTTCTTC
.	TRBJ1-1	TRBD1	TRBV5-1	CASRGQGMNTEAFF	TGCGCCAGCAGGGGACAGGGCATGAACACTGAAGCTTTCTTT
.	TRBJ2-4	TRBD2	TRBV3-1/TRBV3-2	CASSLTSGVGNIQYF	TGTGCCAGCAGCTTAACTAGCGGGGTGGGGAACATTCAGTACTTC
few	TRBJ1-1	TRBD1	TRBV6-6	CASSYNSGTGRTEAFF	TGTGCCAGCAGTTATAATTCCGGGACAGGGAGGACTGAAGCTTTCTTT
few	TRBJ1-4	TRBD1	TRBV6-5	CATRDRGTNEKLFF	TGTGCCACCAGGGACAGGGGAACTAATGAAAAACTGTTTTTT
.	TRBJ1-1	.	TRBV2	CASGPGDENTEAFF	TGTGCCAGCGGTCCGGGGGATGAGAACACTGAAGCTTTCTTT
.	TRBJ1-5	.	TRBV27	CASSSGSSNQPQHF	TGTGCCAGCAGTTCCGGTTCTAGCAATCAGCCCCAGCATTTT
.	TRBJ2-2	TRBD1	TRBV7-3	CASSPGTGATGELFF	TGTGCCAGCAGCCCTGGGACAGGAGCCACCGGGGAGCTGTTTTTT
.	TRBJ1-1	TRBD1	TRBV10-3	CAITPGQMNTEAFF	TGTGCCATCACCCCGGGACAGATGAACACTGAAGCTTTCTTT
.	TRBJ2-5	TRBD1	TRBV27	CASSSTGEETQYF	TGTGCCAGCAGTTCTACAGGGGAAGAGACCCAGTACTTC
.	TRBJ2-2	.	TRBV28	CASSQPLGRGTGELFF	TGTGCCAGCAGTCAACCGCTAGGCCGAGGCACCGGGGAGCTGTTTTTT
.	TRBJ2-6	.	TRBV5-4	CASSIYSGANVLTF	TGTGCCAGCAGCATCTACTCTGGGGCCAACGTCCTGACTTTC
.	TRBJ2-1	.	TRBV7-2	CASSWNYSDEQFF	TGTGCCAGCAGCTGGAACTATTCTGATGAGCAGTTCTTC
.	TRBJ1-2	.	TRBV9	CASSSRTGNYGYTF	TGTGCCAGCAGCTCCCGAACAGGAAACTATGGCTACACCTTC
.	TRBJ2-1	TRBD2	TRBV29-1	CSVDTSDDSNEQFF	TGCAGCGTGGATACTAGCGACGACTCCAATGAGCAGTTCTTC
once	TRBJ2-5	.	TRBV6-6	CASSFYPGTQETQYF	TGTGCCAGCAGTTTTTACCCGGGGACTCAAGAGACCCAGTACTTC
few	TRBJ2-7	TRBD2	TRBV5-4	CASSPGQGGFGEQYF	TGTGCCAGCAGCCCGGGGCAGGGAGGGTTTGGAGAGCAGTACTTC
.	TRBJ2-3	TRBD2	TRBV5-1	CASSPQRGPTDTQYF	TGCGCCAGCAGTCCCCAGCGGGGCCCCACAGATACGCAGTATTTT
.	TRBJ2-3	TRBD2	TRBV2	CASRGWAGVVDTQYF	TGTGCCAGCAGGGGGTGGGCGGGAGTGGTAGATACGCAGTATTTT
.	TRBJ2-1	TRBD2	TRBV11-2	CASSSEGLAGPLDEQFF	TGTGCCAGCAGCTCTGAGGGACTAGCGGGACCTTTAGATGAGCAGTTCTTC
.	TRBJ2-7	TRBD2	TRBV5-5	CASSLDGGGAYEQYF	TGTGCCAGCAGCTTGGACGGCGGGGGGGCTTACGAGCAGTACTTC
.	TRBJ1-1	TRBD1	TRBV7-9	CASSLGQGRTEAFF	TGTGCCAGCAGCTTAGGACAGGGTCGCACTGAAGCTTTCTTT
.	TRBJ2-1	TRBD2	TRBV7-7	CASSLASLAGGRGSYNEQFF	TGTGCCAGCAGCTTAGCGTCCCTAGCGGGAGGGAGAGGTTCCTACAATGAGCAGTTCTTC
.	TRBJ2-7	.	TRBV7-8	CASSPRDNYEQYF	TGTGCCAGCAGCCCCCGGGACAACTACGAGCAGTACTTC